This T cell receptor (beta chain) derives from a study of blood T cell repertoires in COVID-19. Overall study: The United States, Italy and Spain were the sources of the acute and convalescent COVID-19 samples. In each case, the material was cDNA or gDNA derived from T cells, B-cell-depleted T cells, or PBMCs.

Participants were aged 18 to 89 years from some 24 US areas. Cohort assignment relied on participant-reported clinical history. Method: immunoSEQ multiplex PCR; TCRdb's copy keeps in-frame clones and lacks some. This sample has about 430,000 clones, with about 88% found just once. Germline V gives CDR1 MNHNS, CDR2 SASEGT. V shed 3 bases and J 7 bases; nucleotides not matched to a gene: 9. The CDR3 spans 14 residues. The specimen was PBMCs or T cells enriched from blood (not recorded which). This receptor was obtained from a woman aged 18 to 35 who had been exposed to COVID-19. J is TRBJ2-7 and V is TRBV6-1, with 7 positions matching TRBD1. CDR3 residues: CASSEPLQGREQYF. The CDR3 DNA reads as TGTGCCAGCAGTGAGCCATTACAGGGGCGGGAGCAGTACTTC.